Below, 16 T cell receptor beta chains from the same sample are listed, as sequenced in a study of TIL therapy for anti-PD-1-resistant metastatic lung cancer. As for time point: pre-treatment sample, taken before nivolumab and TIL therapy. The libraries were made with immunoSEQ v3. The repertoire was sequenced with immunoSEQ multiplex PCR; TCRdb's copy has only in-frame clones and lacks some. The sample has more than 55,000 clones, 81% seen once. This material consisted of blood, taken at baseline. Receptors originate from a person aged 25-79 years with non-small cell lung cancer.

V usage is TRBV6-1 and J usage is TRBJ2-7; D is unclear. Trimming pared 1 base from V and 0 bases from J, leaving 19 bases between. Germline CDR1 and CDR2: MNHNS and SASEGT. The CDR3 has 18 residues. CDR3 nucleotide sequence: TGTGCCAGCAGTGAAGGGGCTGTACGGTATATTAGCTCCTACGAGCAGTACTTC. Encoded protein: CASSEGAVRYISSYEQYF.

This clone has just a few counts. The V and J genes are TRBV19 and TRBJ1-5; 10 positions agree with TRBD1. CDR3 size: 15 residues. Germline assignment: CDR1 LNHDA and CDR2 SQIVND (reference sequence). After removal of 6 bases from V and 4 bases from J, the junction contained 6 bases not matched to a gene. The CDR3 protein is CASRKPGQGNQPQHF. The CDR3 bases are TGTGCCAGTAGGAAACCGGGACAGGGGAATCAGCCCCAGCATTTT.

CDR3 bases: TGTGCCAGCAGCATCCTAGCGGGAGGGCTCCCAGATACGCAGTATTTT. Translated, it gives CASSILAGGLPDTQYF. V usage is TRBV7-2 and J usage is TRBJ2-3; 12 nucleotides agree with TRBD2. The CDR3 is made up of 16 amino acids. Trimming removed 5 bases from V and 4 bases from J; junction bases left unmatched: 7. Germline CDR1 and CDR2: SGHTA and FQGNSA.

Concerning this clone: Other DNA sequences in the same sample also yield this CDR3. J is TRBJ2-5 and V is TRBV18; D is undetermined. Germline-derived CDR1 and CDR2 are KGHSH and LQKENI. Trimming stripped 2 bases from V and 5 bases from J, with 6 bases between. CDR3 length equals 12 residues. The CDR3 nucleotides read TGTGCCAGCTCACCAAGTACGGAGACCCAGTACTTC. It yields the protein CASSPSTETQYF.

This chain links TRBV30 with TRBJ2-2; D perhaps matches TRBD2 (6 bases). The CDR3 spans 14 residues. V lost 5 bases and J lost 0, with 10 bases in between. Germline loops: CDR1 GTSNPN, CDR2 SVGIG (reference sequence). CDR3 sequence: CAWRGTSNTGELFF. In DNA, the CDR3 is TGTGCCTGGCGGGGGACTTCGAACACCGGGGAGCTGTTTTTT.

This clone occurred once. This sequence joins TRBV4-1 and TRBJ2-3; no definite D call. Germline CDR1 reads MGHRA; CDR2 reads YSYEKL. This CDR3 comprises 12 residues. The ends were cut back, 4 bases at V and 6 bases at J, with 8 bases in the middle. Here the CDR3 reads CASSLSTDTQYF. The CDR3 DNA is TGCGCCAGCAGCCTATCCACTGATACGCAGTATTTT.

In its sample, this clone was seen once. J is TRBJ2-5 and V is TRBV30; 7 bases match TRBD2. CDR3 size: 14 residues. V lost 4 bases to trimming and J lost 0 bases; unmatched junction nucleotides: 5. Looked up from germline, CDR1 is GTSNPN and CDR2 is SVGIG (reference sequence). CDR3 nucleotide sequence: TGTGCCTGGAAGCGGGGAAGGTACCAAGAGACCCAGTACTTC. It translates to CAWKRGRYQETQYF.

This chain joins TRBV19 and TRBJ1-5, with a possible D match to TRBD1 (5 bases). CDR3 length equals 15 residues. Trimming took 3 bases from V and 9 from J, leaving 18 bases between them. The V gene's germline CDR1 is LNHDA and CDR2 SQIVND (reference sequence). Here the CDR3 DNA reads TGTGCCAGTAGTATTCTAACCATCCGGGACCCGCCCCAGCATTTT. Protein product: CASSILTIRDPPQHF.

This chain connects TRBV29-1 to TRBJ2-5; D may correspond to TRBD1 or TRBD2 (6 bases each). This CDR3 has 16 residues. Trimming shortened V by 2 bases and J by 5 bases, and 21 bases separated the two germline ends. The germline V gene encodes CDR1 SQVTM and CDR2 ANQGSEA. The CDR3 region is CSVELRRWGALETQYF. Written as DNA, the CDR3 is TGCAGCGTTGAATTAAGGCGTTGGGGGGCTTTGGAGACCCAGTACTTC.

The rearrangement joins TRBV19 to TRBJ1-2, with 7 bases lining up with TRBD1. With V trimmed by 3 bases and J by 5 bases, 6 bases remained unmatched. The CDR3 is 14 residues long. Germline CDR1 and CDR2: LNHDA and SQIVND (reference sequence). The CDR3 here is CASSIDRDGYGYTF. CDR3 nucleotide sequence: TGTGCCAGTAGTATCGACAGGGACGGGTATGGCTACACCTTC.

This chain uses TRBV7-2 with TRBJ2-3; D ambiguous. In germline, CDR1 is SGHTA, CDR2 FQGNSA. V lost 4 bases and J lost 2, with 10 bases in between. CDR3 length: 14 amino acids. This chain's CDR3 is CASSSYATTDTQYF. The DNA for the CDR3 is TGTGCCAGCAGCTCATACGCCACCACAGATACGCAGTATTTT.

The J gene is TRBJ2-2, the V gene TRBV5-1; D tentatively reads TRBD1 or TRBD2 (5 bases each). The germline V gene has CDR1 SGHRS and CDR2 YFSETQ. V lost 4 bases, J lost 4 bases, and 20 bases lay in between. The CDR3 extends over 17 amino acids. CDR3 sequence: CASSDPAGRTSTGELFF. In DNA, the CDR3 is TGCGCCAGCAGCGACCCGGCAGGGAGAACCTCCACCGGGGAGCTGTTTTTT.

This clone was picked up one time. The chain is built from TRBV2 and TRBJ1-2, with a weak D call TRBD1 (6 bases). V lost 3 bases to trimming and J lost 9 bases, with 20 bases between them. This CDR3 spans 15 amino acids. Germline V gene lookup returns CDR1 SNHLY and CDR2 FYNNEI. The CDR3 DNA sequence: TGTGCCAGCAGTGAGGGGGGCGGTCAGGGGAAAAGCTACACCTTC. Its protein product is CASSEGGGQGKSYTF.

This chain connects TRBV12-3 or TRBV12-4 to TRBJ1-2; D ambiguous. Trimming shortened V by 4 bases and J by 8 bases, and 11 bases separated the two germline ends. This CDR3 region has 12 residues. The CDR3 coding sequence is TGTGCCAGCAGTTCCACCCACGGGGGCTACACCTTC. The encoded protein is CASSSTHGGYTF.

The chain joins TRBV2 to TRBJ1-4; D gene unclear. The germline gives CDR1 SNHLY, CDR2 FYNNEI. Trimming stripped 6 bases from V and 14 bases from J, with 13 bases between. The CDR3 is made up of 11 amino acids. This chain's CDR3 is CASSRWSGLFF. CDR3 coding DNA: TGTGCCAGCAGCCGGTGGTCCGGGCTGTTTTTT.

This clone was detected many times. The chain carries TRBV24-1 and TRBJ2-3, with D unresolved. CDR1 is KGHDR and CDR2 is SFDVKD in the germline V gene. Trimming took 4 bases from V and 4 from J, leaving 8 bases between them. The CDR3 loop spans 13 amino acids. CDR3 amino acids: CATSDPGSDTQYF. The CDR3 region has the DNA TGTGCCACCAGTGACCCGGGTTCAGATACGCAGTATTTT.